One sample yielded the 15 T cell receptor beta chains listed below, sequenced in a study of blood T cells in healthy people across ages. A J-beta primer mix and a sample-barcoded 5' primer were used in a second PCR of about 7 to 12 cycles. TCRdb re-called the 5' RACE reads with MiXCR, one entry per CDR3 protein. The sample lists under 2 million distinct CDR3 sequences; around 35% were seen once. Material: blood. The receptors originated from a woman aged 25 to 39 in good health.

The CDR3 loop is CASSRPGTGSYNEQFF. In DNA, the CDR3 is TGCGCCAGCAGCAGACCCGGGACAGGCTCCTACAATGAGCAGTTCTTC. The rearrangement uses TRBV4-1 and TRBJ2-1; 8 bases are a match to TRBD1. Germline V lookup: CDR1 MGHRA, CDR2 YSYEKL. Trimming at V came to 5 bases and at J to 0 bases, leaving 6 bases not matched to a gene. The CDR3 loop spans 16 amino acids.

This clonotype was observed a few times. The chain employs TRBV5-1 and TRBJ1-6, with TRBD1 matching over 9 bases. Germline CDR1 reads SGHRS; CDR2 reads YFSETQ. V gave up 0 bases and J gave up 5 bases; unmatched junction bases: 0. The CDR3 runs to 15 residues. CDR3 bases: TGCGCCAGCAGCTTGGGACAGGGGGATAATTCACCCCTCCACTTT. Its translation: CASSLGQGDNSPLHF.

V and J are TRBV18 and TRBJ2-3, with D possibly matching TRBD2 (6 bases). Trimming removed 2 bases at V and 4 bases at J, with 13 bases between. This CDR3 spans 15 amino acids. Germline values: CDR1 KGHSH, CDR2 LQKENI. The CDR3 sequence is CASSPRVPGADTQYF. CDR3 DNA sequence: TGTGCCAGCTCACCAAGGGTACCGGGAGCAGATACGCAGTATTTT.

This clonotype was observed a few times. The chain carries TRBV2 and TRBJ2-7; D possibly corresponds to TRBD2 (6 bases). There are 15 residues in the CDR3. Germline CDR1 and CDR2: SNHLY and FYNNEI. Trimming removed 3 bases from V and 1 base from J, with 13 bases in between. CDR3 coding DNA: TGTGCCAGCAGTGATGGAGGGACCCCTTCCTACGAGCAGTACTTC. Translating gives CASSDGGTPSYEQYF.

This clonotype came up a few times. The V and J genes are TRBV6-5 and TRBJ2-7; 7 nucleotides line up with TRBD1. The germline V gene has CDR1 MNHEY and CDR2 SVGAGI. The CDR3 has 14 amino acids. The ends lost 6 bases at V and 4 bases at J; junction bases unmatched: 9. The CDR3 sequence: CASSRGQAKYEQYF. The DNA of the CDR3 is TGTGCCAGCAGCCGCGGACAGGCTAAGTACGAGCAGTACTTC.

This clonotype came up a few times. The CDR3 is CASSSVAPRGIQYF. DNA of the CDR3: TGTGCCAGCAGTTCGGTAGCGCCACGGGGCATTCAGTACTTC. The chain combines TRBV28 with TRBJ2-4; the D gene is possibly TRBD2 (5 bases). From germline, CDR1 is MDHEN and CDR2 SYDVKM. This CDR3 comprises 14 residues. The ends were cut back, 4 bases at V and 9 bases at J, with 16 bases in the middle.

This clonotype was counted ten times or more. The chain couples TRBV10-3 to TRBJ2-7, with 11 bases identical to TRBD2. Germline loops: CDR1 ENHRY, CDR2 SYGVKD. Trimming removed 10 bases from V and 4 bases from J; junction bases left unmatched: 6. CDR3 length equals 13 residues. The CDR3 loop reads CATSGTSGYEQYF. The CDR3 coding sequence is TGTGCCACCTCTGGGACTAGCGGATACGAGCAGTACTTC.

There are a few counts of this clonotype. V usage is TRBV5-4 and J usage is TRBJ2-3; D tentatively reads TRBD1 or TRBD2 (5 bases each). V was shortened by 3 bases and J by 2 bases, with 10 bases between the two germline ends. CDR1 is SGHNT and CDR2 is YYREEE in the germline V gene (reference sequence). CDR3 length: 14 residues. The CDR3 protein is CASSWGTDTDTQYF. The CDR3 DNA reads TGTGCCAGCAGCTGGGGGACCGACACAGATACGCAGTATTTT.

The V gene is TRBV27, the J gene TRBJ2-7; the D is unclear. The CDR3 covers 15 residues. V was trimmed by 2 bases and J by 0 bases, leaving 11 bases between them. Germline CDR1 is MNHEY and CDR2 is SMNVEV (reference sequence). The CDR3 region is CASSLTVLSSYEQYF. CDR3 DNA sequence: TGTGCCAGCAGTTTAACAGTCCTTAGCTCCTACGAGCAGTACTTC.

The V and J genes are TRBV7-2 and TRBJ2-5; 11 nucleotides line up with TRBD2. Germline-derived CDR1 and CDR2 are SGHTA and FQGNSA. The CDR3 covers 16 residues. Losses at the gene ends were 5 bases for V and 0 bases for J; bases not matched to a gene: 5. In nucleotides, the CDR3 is TGTGCCAGCAGCCCAAGACTAGCGGGGAACCAAGAGACCCAGTACTTC. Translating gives CASSPRLAGNQETQYF. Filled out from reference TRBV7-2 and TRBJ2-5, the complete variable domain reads GAGVSQSPSNKVTEKGKDVELRCDPISGHTALYWYRQSLGQGLEFLIYFQGNSAPDKSGLPSDRFSAERTGGSVSTLTIQRTQQEDSAVYLCASSPRLAGNQETQYFGPGTRLLVL.

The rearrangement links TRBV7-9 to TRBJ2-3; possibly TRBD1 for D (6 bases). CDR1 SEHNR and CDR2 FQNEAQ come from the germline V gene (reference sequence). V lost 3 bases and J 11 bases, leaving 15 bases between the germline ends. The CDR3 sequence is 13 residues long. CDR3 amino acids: CASSLGTRWGQYF. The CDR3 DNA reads TGTGCCAGCAGCTTGGGGACAAGATGGGGGCAGTATTTT.

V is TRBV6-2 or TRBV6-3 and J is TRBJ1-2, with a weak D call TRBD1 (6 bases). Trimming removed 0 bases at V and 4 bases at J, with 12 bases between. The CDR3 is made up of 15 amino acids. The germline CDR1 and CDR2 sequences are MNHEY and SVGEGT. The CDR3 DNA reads TGTGCCAGCAGTTACTCGATGACGGACAGCTATGGCTACACCTTC. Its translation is CASSYSMTDSYGYTF.

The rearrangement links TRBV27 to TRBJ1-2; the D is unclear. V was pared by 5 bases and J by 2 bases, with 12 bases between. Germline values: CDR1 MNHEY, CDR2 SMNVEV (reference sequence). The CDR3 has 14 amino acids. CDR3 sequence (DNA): TGTGCCAGCAGTCCTCAGGTGGCGAACTATGGCTACACCTTC. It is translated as CASSPQVANYGYTF.

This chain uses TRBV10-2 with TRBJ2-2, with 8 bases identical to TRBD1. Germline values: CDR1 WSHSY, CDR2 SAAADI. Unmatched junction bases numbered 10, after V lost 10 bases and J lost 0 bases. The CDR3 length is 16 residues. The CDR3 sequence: CANRPTGAANTGELFF. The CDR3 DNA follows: TGCGCCAACCGACCGACAGGGGCCGCGAACACCGGGGAGCTGTTTTTT.

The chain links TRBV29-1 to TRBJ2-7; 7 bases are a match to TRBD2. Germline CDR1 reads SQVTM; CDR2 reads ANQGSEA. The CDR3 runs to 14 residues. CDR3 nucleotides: TGCAGTGCTAGGGAGCGGGACGGGCTCTACGAGCAGTACTTC. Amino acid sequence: CSARERDGLYEQYF.